The source of this TCR beta chain is a study of T cell repertoires in cytomegalovirus infection. Turning to the study itself: Signatures in public TCR beta sequences pointed to both CMV infection and matching HLA type.

Findings and caveats of the study: Individuals carrying CMV plus the relevant HLA were identified by cumulative frequency of public TCR beta families. There were HLA-C-restricted CMV-specific TCR beta clonotypes dominating the ex vivo response.

TCRdb used MiXCR to reprocess the reads, holding one entry per CDR3 protein. The data hold around 130,000 distinct CDR3 sequences, with less than 9.5% observed a single time. This clonotype has a count of ten or more. As yet, its antigen is unknown. The trim removed 4 bases at V and 12 bases at J, leaving 17 bases unmatched. CDR1 SGHTA and CDR2 FQGNSA come from the germline V gene. The CDR3 is made up of 15 amino acids. The chain links TRBV7-2 to TRBJ1-2; 7 nucleotides agree with TRBD1. The TCR originated in a human donor in good health (CMV status not recorded). Some clones in this sample may be carry-over from other donors' samples. The sequencing input was PBMCs. The DNA of the CDR3 is TGTGCCAGCAGCTACCCCGGGACAGCGTCTAGGGGCGACACCTTC. It codes for CASSYPGTASRGDTF.